The table lists the clone carrying this T cell receptor (beta chain) with a few counts. Trimming took off 0 bases at V and 4 bases at J, with 13 bases between the two ends. Germline loops: CDR1 KGHSH, CDR2 LQKENI. The CDR3 is 16 residues long. This specimen comes from a study of blood T cell repertoires in COVID-19. The wider study: Samples came from the United States, Italy and Spain, spanning acute and convalescent COVID-19. In each case, the material was cDNA or gDNA derived from T cells, B-cell-depleted T cells, or PBMCs.

Methods used by the authors: Using reference gene primer amplification, nucleated cell counts were estimated. Repertoires were generated with immunoSEQ multiplex PCR, while TCRdb's copy carries only in-frame clones and drops some. V and J calls and clone size follow that table, whereas D and trimming were derived from the DNA. The table lists approximately 150,000 clones, 90% of them singletons. The TCR sequence derives from a man aged 60-69 years with active or convalescent COVID-19. Sequencing input: peripheral blood. The rearrangement links TRBV18 to TRBJ1-3; D not resolved. The CDR3: CASSPPVGVTGNTIYF. Written as DNA, the CDR3 is TGTGCCAGCTCACCACCGGTCGGGGTCACGGGAAACACCATATATTTT.